The T cell receptor beta chain described here comes from a study of cytomegalovirus exposure and HLA in healthy donors. About this clone: Its specificity is unknown.

With 60 Vbeta and 13 Jbeta primers, the PCR was carried out. Libraries were prepared by immunoSEQ multiplex PCR; TCRdb keeps only in-frame clonotypes and omits some of them. The repertoire consists of 210,000 or so clones, with about 80% occurring once and the leading ten covering less than 20%. Findings and limits, study-wide: Testing in vitro showed three CMV-associated chains specific for CMV antigens. CMV serostatus alone was available as immune exposure information. Excluded were some V segments that proved indistinguishable, including TRBV6-2 and TRBV6-3. Accurate HLA-A and HLA-B prediction from TCR beta sequences was reported for most subjects.

The CDR3 consists of 11 residues. Deletions cut 5 bases from V and 5 bases from J, with 4 bases between. CDR1 and CDR2 from the germline V gene are MNHNS and SASEGT. The specimen sequenced was PBMCs. The receptor was derived from a man aged 35 to 55 in good health and CMV-seronegative. The chain uses TRBV6-1 and TRBJ2-1; D is uncertain. CDR3 protein: CASSHHNEQFF. Written as DNA, the CDR3 is TGTGCCAGCAGTCATCACAATGAGCAGTTCTTC.